One T cell receptor (beta chain) is described in this entry. This clone's antigen is unknown. No base quality information exists; no much larger clone differs at one position. The library was built by means of the immunoSEQ multiplex PCR assay. Deep sequencing of rearranged TCR beta loci, alongside multiparametric flow cytometry, was used to profile T cell repertoires. TCRdb took this table from immuneACCESS and kept in-frame rearrangements with V and J called. Such tables lack part of the clones; where checked against another copy, unresolved V genes explain under half of the gap, and the rest is unexplained. The sample records approximately 62,000 clones, 70% to 85% of which are singletons. The ten most abundant clones make up around 2% of the sample. This sample is drawn from a study of lymphopenia after photon versus proton radiotherapy (dated by TCRdb to about 2019). Looking at the study overall: Photon and proton radiation therapy were compared by the study for their immunological effects in patients with gastrointestinal tumors who developed high-grade lymphopenia. The 15 to 25 patients in the cohort had gastrointestinal tumors, were treated with either photon or proton therapy, and subsequently developed lymphopenia. The study was designed to characterize how the impact on the immune system differs between the two radiation modalities.

The investigation overall reported the following: The survival association was examined only in patients who died, and the authors described better survival with proton therapy as a possibility, not as a demonstrated result. Relative stability during treatment was observed in proton-treated patients, whereas loss of naive T cells and TCR diversity and gain of effector/memory populations were observed in photon-treated patients. Among patients across the cohort who died, overall survival time showed an inverse correlation with a larger post-nadir drop in TCR diversity. After the lymphocyte count nadir, photon-treated repertoires showed oligoclonal expansion, especially of CD8+ Temra cells, which drove the drop in diversity.

The sequence derives from a man aged 55 to 70 with pancreatic cancer. This specimen consisted of peripheral blood, obtained from a patient treated with proton-based radiotherapy.

CDR3 region: CASSRRSTDSNQPQHF. The DNA reads TGTGCCAGCAGTCGACGAAGCACTGATAGCAATCAGCCCCAGCATTTT. In this chain, TRBV27 is recombined with TRBJ1-5; the D gene cannot be named for sure. Relative to germline, V is 5 bases shorter and J is 0 bases shorter, with 14 bases between their ends. CDR1 and CDR2 are read off the germline V gene (reference sequence) as MNHEY and SMNVEV. The CDR3 sequence holds 16 residues, the cysteine and phenylalanine included. Solely the CDR3 DNA is kept, with 48 bases framed from the first base.